A selection of T cell receptor beta chains follows, all from one sample in a study of cytomegalovirus exposure and HLA in healthy donors. Libraries were prepared by immunoSEQ multiplex PCR; TCRdb keeps only in-frame clonotypes and omits some of them. The sample includes 100,000 to 150,000 clones, 65% to 80% of them seen just once. The sample consisted of PBMCs. The receptor source for this set is a woman aged 55-69 years in good health and CMV-seropositive. Each CDR3 is given with its conserved first and last residue. A D gene is named only where the DNA matches it firmly. Clone size is stated in some rows and not others, as once, few, many or a class when expanded.

CDR3	DNA	V	J	size	D
CASSLLGGTGGAYEQYF	TGTGCCAGCAGCTTACTCGGGGGGACAGGGGGCGCGTACGAGCAGTACTTC	TRBV7-9	TRBJ2-7	-	TRBD1
CASSPGMGQPETQYF	TGCGCCAGCAGCCCTGGGATGGGACAGCCAGAGACCCAGTACTTC	TRBV5-1	TRBJ2-5	few	TRBD1
CVSSPRENTIYF	TGTGTCAGCAGTCCCAGGGAAAACACCATATATTTT	TRBV6-1	TRBJ1-3	-	-
CASSPEGLASTDTQYF	TGTGCCAGCAGCCCGGAGGGACTAGCGTCTACAGATACGCAGTATTTT	TRBV9	TRBJ2-3	-	TRBD2
CASSLPTGGMGNTEAFF	TGTGCCAGCAGCTTGCCGACAGGGGGAATGGGGAACACTGAAGCTTTCTTT	TRBV5-4	TRBJ1-1	-	TRBD1
CASTLGPGYGYTF	TGTGCCAGCACGCTGGGGCCCGGCTATGGCTACACCTTC	TRBV6-1	TRBJ1-2	-	-
CAWLGGPSSGNTIYF	TGTGCCTGGCTGGGAGGACCCAGCTCTGGAAACACCATATATTTT	TRBV30	TRBJ1-3	-	-
CASSQEGTSGAYEQYF	TGCGCCAGCAGCCAAGAAGGGACTAGCGGAGCCTACGAGCAGTACTTC	TRBV4-3	TRBJ2-7	once	TRBD2
CASSATSGTGELFF	TGTGCCAGCAGCGCGACTAGCGGGACAGGGGAGCTGTTTTTT	TRBV13	TRBJ2-2	-	TRBD2
CASAQEVYEQYF	TGTGCCAGCGCCCAAGAGGTTTACGAGCAGTACTTC	TRBV7-9	TRBJ2-7	-	-
CASSSVIGATEAFF	TGTGCCAGCAGCTCCGTTATTGGGGCCACTGAAGCTTTCTTT	TRBV5-6	TRBJ1-1	-	-
CAWSVGIGTGVEKLFF	TGTGCCTGGAGTGTTGGTATCGGGACAGGGGTTGAAAAACTGTTTTTT	TRBV30	TRBJ1-4	once	TRBD1
CAWSVLRGAHPYNSPLHF	TGTGCCTGGAGTGTATTACGGGGGGCGCACCCCTATAATTCACCCCTCCACTTT	TRBV30	TRBJ1-6	-	-
CAIHGTGGGNQPQHF	TGTGCCATCCATGGGACAGGGGGAGGCAATCAGCCCCAGCATTTT	TRBV21-1	TRBJ1-5	-	-
CASSDGEVRGNTIYF	TGTGCCAGCAGTGACGGGGAAGTGCGAGGAAACACCATATATTTT	TRBV6-1	TRBJ1-3	-	-
CASSFLAEDEQFF	TGCGCCAGCAGCTTTTTGGCCGAGGATGAGCAGTTCTTC	TRBV5-1	TRBJ2-1	-	-
CASSFSSGGTGNTIYF	TGTGCCAGCAGCTTCTCTTCGGGGGGCACTGGAAACACCATATATTTT	TRBV7-2	TRBJ1-3	few	-
CAWSRGSPPYEQYF	TGTGCCTGGAGTCGGGGATCGCCTCCCTACGAGCAGTACTTC	TRBV30	TRBJ2-7	-	-
CASSLQGQGGTDTQYF	TGCGCCAGCAGCCTTCAAGGACAGGGAGGCACAGATACGCAGTATTTT	TRBV5-1	TRBJ2-3	-	TRBD1
CSGTYPPGETQYF	TGCAGCGGGACGTACCCTCCAGGGGAGACCCAGTACTTC	TRBV29-1	TRBJ2-5	-	-
CASSARVRAGLSHTYEQYF	TGTGCCAGCAGCGCCCGAGTCCGGGCAGGGCTATCCCATACCTACGAGCAGTACTTC	TRBV11-2	TRBJ2-7	-	-
CASSVRDTRFGELFF	TGTGCCAGCAGCGTCCGGGACACACGGTTCGGGGAGCTGTTTTTT	TRBV9	TRBJ2-2	once	-
CSVEEMNTEAFF	TGCAGCGTTGAGGAGATGAACACTGAAGCTTTCTTT	TRBV29-1	TRBJ1-1	-	-
CASSQPQGAQAAEKLFF	TGTGCCAGCAGCCAACCCCAGGGGGCGCAAGCTGCTGAAAAACTGTTTTTT	TRBV4-2	TRBJ1-4	-	TRBD1
CASRSKERTGGSYNEQFF	TGTGCAAGTCGCTCGAAAGAACGGACAGGGGGATCATACAATGAGCAGTTCTTC	TRBV12-2	TRBJ2-1	-	-
CASSHSGLAGGYNEQFF	TGTGCCAGCAGCCACTCGGGACTAGCGGGGGGGTACAATGAGCAGTTCTTC	TRBV7-9	TRBJ2-1	-	TRBD2
CASSPQGLETQYF	TGTGCCAGCAGTCCCCAGGGGCTGGAGACCCAGTACTTC	TRBV27	TRBJ2-5	-	-
CASSSSSGLNYGYTF	TGTGCCAGCAGCTCGAGTTCAGGGCTTAACTATGGCTACACCTTC	TRBV5-6	TRBJ1-2	-	-
CASSPEGQGRSEQYF	TGCGCCAGCAGCCCGGAGGGACAGGGACGATCCGAGCAGTACTTC	TRBV5-1	TRBJ2-7	-	TRBD1
CASSFGLNYEQYF	TGTGCCAGCAGCTTCGGACTCAACTACGAGCAGTACTTC	TRBV7-2	TRBJ2-7	-	-
CASSSSQGAEQFF	TGTGCCAGCAGCTCCTCACAGGGGGCTGAGCAGTTCTTC	TRBV7-2	TRBJ2-1	-	TRBD1
CASSWASSNTGELFF	TGCGCCAGCAGTTGGGCCAGCTCGAACACCGGGGAGCTGTTTTTT	TRBV5-1	TRBJ2-2	-	-
CAWSLGLAVSYEQYF	TGTGCCTGGAGCCTCGGACTAGCGGTCTCCTACGAGCAGTACTTC	TRBV30	TRBJ2-7	-	TRBD2
CASSVGGPSTDTQYF	TGTGCCAGCAGCGTGGGGGGGCCTAGCACAGATACGCAGTATTTT	TRBV9	TRBJ2-3	once	-
CASSLRPLGGGSTDTQYF	TGTGCCAGCAGCTTAAGGCCCCTGGGGGGAGGGAGCACAGATACGCAGTATTTT	TRBV7-3	TRBJ2-3	-	TRBD2
CASSPISGRKDTQYF	TGTGCCAGCAGTCCGATCAGCGGGAGAAAAGATACGCAGTATTTT	TRBV27	TRBJ2-3	-	TRBD2
CASSQRGGGDEQYF	TGTGCCAGCAGCCAAAGGGGAGGGGGGGACGAGCAGTACTTC	TRBV7-3	TRBJ2-7	-	-
CASSLSGYSYEQYF	TGTGCCAGCAGTCTTAGCGGCTACTCCTACGAGCAGTACTTC	TRBV7-3	TRBJ2-7	-	-
CASSEIYGYTF	TGTGCCAGCAGTGAAATATATGGCTACACCTTC	TRBV2	TRBJ1-2	-	-
CASSPSGQETQYF	TGTGCCAGCAGTCCTAGCGGCCAAGAGACCCAGTACTTC	TRBV5-6	TRBJ2-5	-	TRBD2
CASSQDLADYNEQFF	TGCGCCAGCAGCCAAGATCTAGCGGATTACAATGAGCAGTTCTTC	TRBV4-1	TRBJ2-1	once	TRBD2
CASSLGNSISYNEQFF	TGCGCCAGCAGCTTGGGCAACAGTATCTCCTACAATGAGCAGTTCTTC	TRBV5-1	TRBJ2-1	-	-